The 32 T cell receptor beta chains below were found in one sample sequenced in a study of OX40 agonist ivuxolimab in advanced cancers. Some clones are missing from TCRdb's copy, which holds only in-frame ones; the method was immunoSEQ multiplex PCR. The sample holds 77,000 or so clones, 85% to 95% seen once. The source was CD4+ or CD8+ T cells sorted from blood, collected in a trial of the OX40 agonist ivuxolimab. Receptor source: an adult with an advanced solid tumor such as melanoma, head and neck, liver or kidney cancer.

V and J are TRBV4-1 and TRBJ2-1; 12 bases match TRBD2. The CDR3 is 18 residues long. CDR1 is MGHRA, CDR2 YSYEKL, per germline. Trimming at V came to 1 base and at J to 1 base, leaving 5 bases not matched to a gene. The CDR3 nucleotides read TGCGCCAGCAGCCAAGCCGCTAGCGGGGGGGTTTCCTACAATGAGCAGTTCTTC. Amino acids: CASSQAASGGVSYNEQFF.

This chain joins TRBV27 and TRBJ1-1, with 11 bases lining up with TRBD1. The CDR3 is 14 amino acids. V shed 5 bases, J shed 7 bases, and the junction held 6 bases outside the gene matches. Looked up from germline, CDR1 is MNHEY and CDR2 is SMNVEV (reference sequence). The CDR3: CASSIGTGGIEAFF. In DNA form, the CDR3 reads TGTGCCAGCAGTATCGGGACAGGGGGTATTGAAGCTTTCTTT.

The rearrangement uses TRBV13 and TRBJ1-6; D gene uncertain. The CDR3 is made up of 16 amino acids. Trimming shortened V by 0 bases and J by 0 bases, and 6 bases separated the two germline ends. The V gene's germline CDR1 is PRHDT and CDR2 FYEKMQ (reference sequence). The CDR3 coding sequence is TGTGCCAGCAGCTTAGGAGGGAGCTCCTATAATTCACCCCTCCACTTT. Its protein product is CASSLGGSSYNSPLHF. Full variable domain (outside the CDR3, taken from reference TRBV13 and TRBJ1-6): AAGVIQSPRHLIKEKRETATLKCYPIPRHDTVYWYQQGPGQDPQFLISFYEKMQSDKGSIPDRFSAQQFSDYHSELNMSSLELGDSALYFCASSLGGSSYNSPLHFGNGTRLTVT.

The chain employs TRBV11-2 and TRBJ2-1; D might be TRBD1 (6 bases). The CDR3 spans 15 residues. The germline CDR1 and CDR2 sequences are SGHAT and FQNNGV. Between the trimmed V and J ends, which lost 6 bases and 2 bases, there was a span of 14 bases. CDR3 nucleotides: TGTGCCAGCAGGTCGAGCGAGGGGGCCTACAATGAGCAGTTCTTC. Protein: CASRSSEGAYNEQFF.

The rearrangement uses TRBV7-6 and TRBJ2-2; no firm D call. This CDR3 has 16 amino acids. Germline assignment: CDR1 SGHVS and CDR2 FNYEAQ. Deletions cut 7 bases from V and 3 bases from J, with 18 bases between. CDR3 coding DNA: TGTGCCAGCAACCGACGTAAGGGCCGGGACACCGGGGAGCTGTTTTTT. Translating gives CASNRRKGRDTGELFF.

This sequence joins TRBV19 and TRBJ1-2, with D perhaps TRBD1 (5 bases). The CDR3 covers 14 residues. V was clipped by 5 bases and J by 1 base, with 11 bases between them. CDR1 and CDR2 (germline): LNHDA, SQIVND (reference sequence). The DNA of the CDR3 is TGTGCCAGTAGTGCGACAGAGAGTAACTATGGCTACACCTTC. This codes for CASSATESNYGYTF.

The chain has TRBV18 and TRBJ1-2; TRBD1 agrees at 7 bases. Germline assignment: CDR1 KGHSH and CDR2 LQKENI. The CDR3 is 13 amino acids. The DNA for the CDR3 is TGTGAACCAGGGGGGACCATTCACTATGGCTACACCTTC. Translating gives CEPGGTIHYGYTF.

Turning to this clone: One junction end does not reproduce the germline sequence, and a read error may be involved. This chain links TRBV7-9 with TRBJ2-7; 11 positions match TRBD1. The length of the CDR3 is 15 residues. Per germline, CDR1 SEHNR and CDR2 FQNEAQ (reference sequence). The CDR3 coding sequence is TGTACCAGCAGCTTAGAGGACAGGGGGCCCTACGAGCAGTACTTC. It yields the protein CTSSLEDRGPYEQYF.

This chain joins TRBV5-6 and TRBJ1-2; D call uncertain. The V end was cut by 0 bases, the J end by 5 bases, with 17 bases between. Germline loops: CDR1 SGHDT, CDR2 YYEEEE. The CDR3 loop spans 16 amino acids. The CDR3 DNA sequence: TGTGCCAGCAGCTTGGCCGGCGCATCCGGTTTGTATGGCTACACCTTC. Translating it yields CASSLAGASGLYGYTF.

V and J are TRBV12-5 and TRBJ1-4, with D perhaps matching TRBD1 (6 bases). The CDR3 has 16 amino acids. Between the trimmed V and J ends, which lost 0 bases and 7 bases, there was a span of 15 bases. CDR1 LGHNT and CDR2 FRNRAP come from the germline V gene. The CDR3 nucleotides read TGTGCTAGTGGTTTGGTAGGGGCAGGGGCTACTGAAAAACTGTTTTTT. This codes for CASGLVGAGATEKLFF.

The chain couples TRBV5-4 to TRBJ2-7; D possibly corresponds to TRBD1 (5 bases). The CDR3 has 12 amino acids. The germline CDR1 and CDR2 sequences are SGHNT and YYREEE (reference sequence). With 4 bases removed from V and 2 bases from J, the gap between germline ends came to 7 bases. The CDR3 DNA reads TGTGCCAGCAGCATGACAGCCTACGAGCAGTACTTC. It translates to CASSMTAYEQYF.

This sequence joins TRBV27 and TRBJ2-1; a possible D gene is TRBD1 (6 bases). CDR1 MNHEY and CDR2 SMNVEV come from the germline V gene (reference sequence). V lost 5 bases to trimming and J lost 7 bases, with 18 bases between them. The CDR3 is 15 residues long. CDR3 nucleotide sequence: TGTGCCAGCAGTACCCGACAGGTGATGGTGAATGAGCAGTTCTTC. Translation: CASSTRQVMVNEQFF.

V is TRBV10-3 and J is TRBJ2-7, with TRBD1 matching 7 bases. Germline assignment: CDR1 ENHRY and CDR2 SYGVKD. The CDR3 runs 14 residues. The V and J ends lost 3 bases and 1 base, in that order; junction bases with no gene match: 3. CDR3 bases: TGTGCCATCAGTGACCCGGGACAGTCCTACGAGCAGTACTTC. Its protein product is CAISDPGQSYEQYF.

The V gene is TRBV19, the J gene TRBJ2-1; D not certain. The CDR3 runs to 13 residues. Trimming took off 5 bases at V and 8 bases at J, with 13 bases between the two ends. Germline V lookup: CDR1 LNHDA, CDR2 SQIVND (reference sequence). CDR3 coding DNA: TGTGCCAGTAGTTCGGGCGCCCTCTATGAGCAGTTCTTC. As protein: CASSSGALYEQFF. Filled out from reference TRBV19 and TRBJ2-1, the complete variable domain reads DGGITQSPKYLFRKEGQNVTLSCEQNLNHDAMYWYRQDPGQGLRLIYYSQIVNDFQKGDIAEGYSVSREKKESFPLTVTSAQKNPTAFYLCASSSGALYEQFFGPGTRLTVL.

The V call is TRBV14, the J call TRBJ1-2; no definite D call. Between the trimmed V and J ends, which lost 4 bases and 0 bases, there was a span of 12 bases. The CDR3 extends over 15 amino acids. The germline V gene has CDR1 SGHDN and CDR2 FVKESK. CDR3 coding DNA: TGTGCCAGCAGCCCTGTTGATGGCTCTAACTATGGCTACACCTTC. Protein product: CASSPVDGSNYGYTF.

The rearrangement uses TRBV6-5 and TRBJ2-5; no firm D call. The CDR3 totals 14 residues. V lost 0 bases and J 5 bases, leaving 10 bases between the germline ends. The germline V gene encodes CDR1 MNHEY and CDR2 SVGAGI. The CDR3 region is CASSYSNVPETQYF. CDR3 in DNA: TGTGCCAGCAGTTACTCAAACGTCCCGGAGACCCAGTACTTC.

The gene calls are TRBV5-1 and TRBJ1-1, with 11 bases fitting TRBD1. Trimming at V came to 0 bases and at J to 0 bases, leaving 7 bases not matched to a gene. Per the germline V gene, CDR1 is SGHRS and CDR2 is YFSETQ. CDR3 length equals 18 residues. The chain's CDR3 is CASSLDGTGGIMNTEAFF. In DNA, the CDR3 is TGCGCCAGCAGCTTGGATGGGACAGGGGGTATCATGAACACTGAAGCTTTCTTT. The entire variable domain, with the rest obtained from reference TRBV5-1 and TRBJ1-1, is as follows: KAGVTQTPRYLIKTRGQQVTLSCSPISGHRSVSWYQQTPGQGLQFLFEYFSETQRNKGNFPGRFSGRQFSNSRSEMNVSTLELGDSALYLCASSLDGTGGIMNTEAFFGQGTRLTVV.

The chain carries TRBV2 and TRBJ2-5; D might be TRBD2 (5 bases). Germline V gene lookup returns CDR1 SNHLY and CDR2 FYNNEI. The CDR3 has 13 residues. Trimming cost V 8 bases and J 3 bases, with 13 bases left between them. This CDR3 reads CASAGGPKETQYF. The CDR3 DNA reads TGTGCCAGCGCCGGAGGCCCTAAAGAGACCCAGTACTTC.

The chain carries TRBV7-6 and TRBJ1-5; 7 bases align to TRBD1. V lost 5 bases and J lost 2; bases outside the gene matches: 6. The germline V gene has CDR1 SGHVS and CDR2 FNYEAQ. The CDR3 sequence is 15 residues long. The CDR3 DNA reads TGTGCCAGCAGCCTTACCCAGGGGGGCAATCAGCCCCAGCATTTT. Its translation: CASSLTQGGNQPQHF.

There are a few counts of this clone. This rearrangement joins TRBV7-9 to TRBJ1-2; D not resolved. This CDR3 contains 12 residues. Germline V gene sequence: CDR1 SEHNR, CDR2 FQNEAQ (reference sequence). V dropped 5 bases and J dropped 6 bases, with 10 bases sitting between them. The CDR3 DNA reads as TGTGCCAGCAGCCCGCCCCCGGATGGCTACACCTTC. Translating it yields CASSPPPDGYTF.

The CDR3 sequence is CASSSEGGGHEQYF. The CDR3 DNA reads as TGTGCCAGCAGCTCAGAGGGTGGGGGCCACGAGCAGTACTTC. The V and J genes are TRBV7-9 and TRBJ2-7, with D perhaps TRBD1 (6 bases). The CDR3 has 14 amino acids. V was trimmed by 4 bases and J by 5 bases, leaving 15 bases between them. Germline assignment: CDR1 SEHNR and CDR2 FQNEAQ (reference sequence).

The chain employs TRBV4-1 and TRBJ1-6, with D possibly being TRBD1 (6 bases). This CDR3 has 16 amino acids. From germline, CDR1 is MGHRA and CDR2 YSYEKL. V was trimmed by 1 base and J by 7 bases, leaving 14 bases between them. As DNA, the CDR3 is TGCGCCAGCAGCCAAGTGGCGGGGGCCGGGAATTCACCCCTCCACTTT. Its protein product is CASSQVAGAGNSPLHF.

The chain employs TRBV4-1 and TRBJ1-6, with TRBD1 matching 7 bases. CDR3 length: 16 residues. Unmatched junction bases numbered 6, after V lost 1 base and J lost 6 bases. Germline CDR1 MGHRA, CDR2 YSYEKL. CDR3: CASSQAPGGRNSPLHF. The CDR3 DNA reads as TGCGCCAGCAGCCAAGCTCCAGGGGGTCGTAATTCACCCCTCCACTTT.

The chain couples TRBV9 to TRBJ1-2, with 7 nucleotides matching TRBD1. CDR3 size: 15 residues. The ends lost 1 base at V and 4 bases at J; junction bases unmatched: 7. Germline V gives CDR1 SGDLS, CDR2 YYNGEE. The CDR3 coding sequence is TGTGCCAGCAGCGTACGAGCCAGGGGGGCCTATGGCTACACCTTC. This sequence encodes CASSVRARGAYGYTF.

The V call is TRBV29-1, the J call TRBJ1-5, with D maybe TRBD1 (5 bases). Deletions cut 7 bases from V and 3 bases from J, with 10 bases between. The CDR3 covers 12 residues. Germline V gene sequence: CDR1 SQVTM, CDR2 ANQGSEA. The CDR3 DNA is TGCAGCGCAGGGACGGTCAATCAGCCCCAGCATTTT. Translation: CSAGTVNQPQHF.

The V call is TRBV2, the J call TRBJ2-6; 8 bases align to TRBD1. With V trimmed by 4 bases and J by 0 bases, 8 bases remained unmatched. CDR1 and CDR2 from the germline V gene are SNHLY and FYNNEI. The CDR3 sequence is 18 residues long. This CDR3 reads CASSVTGQGDSGANVLTF. CDR3 DNA: TGTGCCAGCAGTGTGACTGGACAGGGAGACTCTGGGGCCAACGTCCTGACTTTC.

The rearrangement joins TRBV5-1 to TRBJ2-7; D gene uncertain. The germline V gene encodes CDR1 SGHRS and CDR2 YFSETQ. The CDR3 is 15 residues long. Trimming pared 4 bases from V and 6 bases from J, leaving 20 bases between. CDR3 loop: CASSTLPEARGEQYF. CDR3 DNA: TGCGCCAGCAGCACTCTCCCAGAAGCACGAGGCGAGCAGTACTTC.

V and J are TRBV13 and TRBJ2-7; 8 nucleotides line up with TRBD2. The germline V gene encodes CDR1 PRHDT and CDR2 FYEKMQ (reference sequence). With V trimmed by 5 bases and J by 0 bases, 3 bases remained unmatched. The CDR3 runs 14 residues. DNA for the CDR3: TGTGCCAGCAGCCCCGGGACTAGCTCCTACGAGCAGTACTTC. Encoded protein: CASSPGTSSYEQYF.

The gene calls are TRBV10-2 and TRBJ1-1, with a weak D call TRBD1 (5 bases). The ends were cut back, 0 bases at V and 1 base at J, with 12 bases in the middle. This CDR3 spans 16 amino acids. CDR1 and CDR2 (germline): WSHSY, SAAADI. The CDR3 DNA reads as TGCGCCAGCAGTGAGTCCCGATGGGGGGGGAACACTGAAGCTTTCTTT. Protein: CASSESRWGGNTEAFF.

The CDR3 loop reads CASSQDGLGVDYGYTF. CDR3 coding DNA: TGTGCCAGCAGCCAAGATGGGCTAGGGGTTGACTATGGCTACACCTTC. The genes are TRBV14 and TRBJ1-2, with D possibly matching TRBD1 (5 bases). The length of the CDR3 is 16 residues. Germline CDR1 reads SGHDN; CDR2 reads FVKESK. The V end lost 0 bases, the J end lost 3 bases, and 14 bases lay between the germline ends.

The chain employs TRBV11-2 and TRBJ1-5, with 9 positions matching TRBD1. Germline loops: CDR1 SGHAT, CDR2 FQNNGV. V gave up 3 bases and J gave up 4 bases; unmatched junction bases: 1. This CDR3 comprises 14 residues. CDR3 sequence (DNA): TGTGCCAGCAGCTTGGGACAGGGAAATCAGCCCCAGCATTTT. This encodes CASSLGQGNQPQHF.

This clone occurred once. V usage is TRBV29-1 and J usage is TRBJ2-7; tentatively, D is TRBD1 (6 bases). V lost 4 bases and J lost 0, with 16 bases in between. The germline CDR1 and CDR2 sequences are SQVTM and ANQGSEA. There are 15 residues in the CDR3. The CDR3 DNA reads as TGCAGCGTTGCGTGGCAGGGGAAACTCTCCTACGAGCAGTACTTC. Translation gives CSVAWQGKLSYEQYF.